What follows are 29 T cell receptor beta chains derived from one specimen sequenced in a study of STAT5B mutations in CD4+ large granular lymphocyte leukemia. The protocol was immunoSEQ multiplex PCR, while the TCRdb copy is restricted to in-frame clones and leaves out a portion. The table includes 20,000 or so clones, around 70% detected once. Sequencing used CD4+ T cells from blood buffy coats. These receptors all stem from a human donor in good health.

This clone has more than one count but fewer than ten. The CDR3: CASSTPRRGYTF. The CDR3 DNA reads as TGTGCCAGTAGTACGCCTAGACGCGGCTACACCTTC. This chain uses TRBV19 with TRBJ1-2; D is unresolved. With 4 bases removed from V and 8 bases from J, the gap between germline ends came to 11 bases. CDR1 is LNHDA, CDR2 SQIVND, per germline (reference sequence). This CDR3 has 12 residues.

The chain recombines TRBV4-3 with TRBJ1-4, with TRBD1 as a possible D gene (5 bases). The ends were cut back, 1 base at V and 8 bases at J, with 8 bases in the middle. The CDR3 totals 13 residues. Germline-derived CDR1 and CDR2 are LGHNA and YSLEER. CDR3 sequence (DNA): TGCGCCAGCAGCCAAGTAGGGGAGGAAAAACTGTTTTTT. Protein sequence: CASSQVGEEKLFF.

About this clone: One end of the junction fails to match germline, which may point to a read error. The chain employs TRBV27 and TRBJ2-2; D not certain. The CDR3 runs 15 residues. Germline CDR1 reads MNHEY; CDR2 reads SMNVEV (reference sequence). CDR3 sequence reads: CASPQAFENSGELFF. The CDR3 coding sequence is TGTGCCAGCCCCCAGGCCTTCGAGAACTCCGGGGAGCTGTTTTTT.

The V gene is TRBV14, the J gene TRBJ2-1; 7 nucleotides match TRBD2. Losses at the gene ends were 2 bases for V and 7 bases for J; bases not matched to a gene: 8. There are 15 residues in the CDR3. CDR1 SGHDN and CDR2 FVKESK come from the germline V gene. In DNA, the CDR3 is TGTGCCAGCAGCCAATCGACCCCGGGGGGTAATGAGCAGTTCTTC. The encoded protein is CASSQSTPGGNEQFF. Variable domain in full (rest from reference TRBV14 and TRBJ2-1): EAGVTQFPSHSVIEKGQTVTLRCDPISGHDNLYWYRRVMGKEIKFLLHFVKESKQDESGMPNNRFLAERTGGTYSTLKVQPAELEDSGVYFCASSQSTPGGNEQFFGPGTRLTVL.

This clone was detected only once. This chain links TRBV19 with TRBJ2-1; D might be TRBD1 (5 bases). Germline lookup yields CDR1 LNHDA and CDR2 SQIVND (reference sequence). This CDR3 region has 15 residues. V shed 8 bases and J shed 1 base, with 15 bases lying between them. The DNA for the CDR3 is TGTGCCAGTTCTAAGGGGCAGACGTCCTACAATGAGCAGTTCTTC. Its translation is CASSKGQTSYNEQFF.

This sequence joins TRBV5-4 and TRBJ2-5, with D perhaps matching TRBD1 or TRBD2 (5 bases each). This CDR3 is 15 amino acids long. Trimming pared 3 bases from V and 2 bases from J, leaving 14 bases between. The V gene's germline CDR1 is SGHNT and CDR2 YYREEE (reference sequence). CDR3 sequence (DNA): TGTGCCAGCAGCTCCTCCCCGGGGCAGCAAGAGACCCAGTACTTC. This translates into CASSSSPGQQETQYF.

V is TRBV28 and J is TRBJ1-2; D is undetermined. The CDR3 contains 12 residues. V was pared by 11 bases and J by 0 bases, with 10 bases between. The V gene's germline CDR1 is MDHEN and CDR2 SYDVKM. CDR3 amino acids: CACSGANYGYTF. The CDR3 DNA follows: TGTGCCTGCTCCGGGGCTAACTATGGCTACACCTTC.

The chain employs TRBV6-5 and TRBJ1-1; possible D gene TRBD1, 5 bases. The V end lost 6 bases, the J end lost 4 bases, and 15 bases lay between the germline ends. From germline, CDR1 is MNHEY and CDR2 SVGAGI. There are 14 residues in the CDR3. The CDR3 sequence: CASSRGARGTEAFF. In nucleotides, the CDR3 is TGTGCCAGCAGCCGTGGGGCGCGAGGCACTGAAGCTTTCTTT.

This chain uses TRBV19 with TRBJ1-1; a weak D match, TRBD1 (6 bases). Germline V gene lookup returns CDR1 LNHDA and CDR2 SQIVND (reference sequence). The CDR3 contains 16 residues. Trimming shortened V by 6 bases and J by 5 bases, and 22 bases separated the two germline ends. The CDR3 DNA is TGTGCCAGTAGGAATATGCAGGGACAAGGGAGAACTGAAGCTTTCTTT. Encoded protein: CASRNMQGQGRTEAFF.

Only a few counts were recorded for this clone. The rearrangement joins TRBV28 to TRBJ2-7; a weak D match, TRBD1 (5 bases). CDR1 is MDHEN, CDR2 SYDVKM, per germline. The CDR3 runs to 12 residues. V dropped 7 bases and J dropped 3 bases, with 10 bases sitting between them. CDR3: CASTSQGYEQYF. The CDR3 DNA sequence: TGTGCCAGCACCTCCCAGGGCTACGAGCAGTACTTC. Together with reference TRBV28 and TRBJ2-7, the CDR3 gives the full variable domain: DVKVTQSSRYLVKRTGEKVFLECVQDMDHENMFWYRQDPGLGLRLIYFSYDVKMKEKGDIPEGYSVSREKKERFSLILESASTNQTSMYLCASTSQGYEQYFGPGTRLTVT.

The chain links TRBV30 to TRBJ1-3; TRBD1 might be the D (5 bases). The germline V gene has CDR1 GTSNPN and CDR2 SVGIG (reference sequence). Trimming shortened V by 3 bases and J by 4 bases, and 13 bases separated the two germline ends. The CDR3 length is 14 residues. The CDR3 region is CAWSFGGPGNTIYF. The CDR3 region has the DNA TGTGCCTGGAGCTTCGGGGGTCCCGGAAACACCATATATTTT.

The V and J genes are TRBV10-2 and TRBJ2-2; D perhaps matches TRBD2 (5 bases). The V end was cut by 6 bases, the J end by 3 bases, with 14 bases between. Germline CDR1 reads WSHSY; CDR2 reads SAAADI. The CDR3 runs 15 residues. The CDR3, as DNA: TGCGCCAGCAGGGATAGGGTGGGAGACACCGGGGAGCTGTTTTTT. Residues: CASRDRVGDTGELFF.

The V and J genes are TRBV5-6 and TRBJ2-5; 8 positions agree with TRBD1. CDR3 length: 15 residues. CDR1 and CDR2 from the germline V gene are SGHDT and YYEEEE. J lost 4 bases, V lost 0 bases, and 5 bases had no gene match. The CDR3 DNA sequence: TGTGCCAGCAGCTTGGGGACAGGGTGGGGAGAGACCCAGTACTTC. Translated, it gives CASSLGTGWGETQYF.

This clone was counted between two and nine times. The gene calls are TRBV4-3 and TRBJ2-5; 16 positions match TRBD2. V dropped 4 bases and J dropped 12; count of bases not matched to a gene: 5. The CDR3 extends over 14 amino acids. In germline, CDR1 is LGHNA, CDR2 YSLEER. Here the CDR3 DNA reads TGCGCCAGCAGCCCGGGACTAGCGGGAGGGCAGGAGTACTTC. This gives the protein CASSPGLAGGQEYF.

The sample holds a few counts of this clone. Compared with germline, one end of the junction differs, possibly owing to a read error. The V and J genes are TRBV7-9 and TRBJ2-5; D may be TRBD1 (6 bases). Germline V gene data show CDR1 as SEHNR and CDR2 as FQNEAQ (reference sequence). CDR3 size: 12 residues. In DNA, the CDR3 is TGTGCCAGCAGCCCGTTACAGGGTGCCAGGAACTTC. Amino acids: CASSPLQGARNF.

A note on this clone: One junction end does not reproduce the germline sequence, and a read error may be involved. The chain carries TRBV4-1 and TRBJ2-7; 7 bases agree with TRBD1. The CDR3 consists of 15 residues. In germline, CDR1 is MGHRA, CDR2 YSYEKL. The CDR3 coding sequence is TGCGCCAGCAGCCAAGATGCGACAGGGACCTACGGGCAGTACTTC. Its protein product is CASSQDATGTYGQYF.

The chain carries TRBV6-5 and TRBJ2-1, with 9 bases matching TRBD2. Per the germline V gene, CDR1 is MNHEY and CDR2 is SVGAGI. V was pared by 2 bases and J by 6 bases, with 8 bases of the junction left unmatched. The CDR3 is 16 amino acids. The CDR3 spells CASSYGPPGLANEQFF. The CDR3 region has the DNA TGTGCCAGCAGTTACGGACCACCGGGACTAGCCAATGAGCAGTTCTTC.

This clone was detected a few times. The chain combines TRBV6-8 with TRBJ2-1; 7 bases are shared with TRBD2. Germline CDR1 MNHGY, CDR2 SAAAGT. V gave up 4 bases and J gave up 4 bases; unmatched junction bases: 7. The CDR3 contains 15 residues. CDR3 sequence: CASSLWLADYNEQFF. CDR3 in DNA: TGTGCCAGCAGTTTGTGGCTAGCGGATTACAATGAGCAGTTCTTC.

The rearrangement links TRBV11-2 to TRBJ1-6, with D hard to call. V was shortened by 2 bases and J by 9 bases, with 11 bases between the two germline ends. CDR1 SGHAT and CDR2 FQNNGV come from the germline V gene. The CDR3 extends over 14 amino acids. This CDR3 is CASSLQETRSPLHF. Here the CDR3 DNA reads TGTGCCAGCAGCTTACAGGAAACTCGTTCACCCCTCCACTTT.

V usage is TRBV7-6 and J usage is TRBJ2-5; D may be TRBD1 (6 bases). The V and J ends lost 1 base and 4 bases respectively, with 7 bases between them. The CDR3 runs 13 residues. Germline V CDR1 and CDR2: SGHVS, FNYEAQ. CDR3 bases: TGTGCCAGCAGCTTAGGCAGGGGAGAGACCCAGTACTTC. Encoded protein: CASSLGRGETQYF. Full variable domain (rest looked up from reference TRBV7-6 and TRBJ2-5): GAGVSQSPRYKVTKRGQDVALRCDPISGHVSLYWYRQALGQGPEFLTYFNYEAQQDKSGLPNDRFSAERPEGSISTLTIQRTEQRDSAMYRCASSLGRGETQYFGPGTRLLVL.

The chain carries TRBV11-3 and TRBJ1-1; D is possibly TRBD1 (6 bases). The V gene lost 8 bases and the J gene lost 8 bases, with 15 bases spanning the gap. Per the germline V gene, CDR1 is SGHNT and CDR2 is YENEEA. CDR3 length: 12 amino acids. The CDR3 loop reads CASQGSDREAFF. The CDR3 DNA reads as TGTGCCAGCCAGGGGTCAGACAGGGAAGCTTTCTTT.

This clone was counted between two and nine times. This chain joins TRBV9 and TRBJ1-5, with D perhaps matching TRBD1 (6 bases). V was trimmed by 3 bases and J by 1 base, leaving 8 bases between them. Germline CDR1 reads SGDLS; CDR2 reads YYNGEE. There are 14 residues in the CDR3. The CDR3 spells CASSAGASNQPQHF. CDR3 coding DNA: TGTGCCAGCAGCGCAGGGGCGAGCAATCAGCCCCAGCATTTT.

The chain carries TRBV28 and TRBJ2-3, with 7 bases identical to TRBD2. Unmatched junction bases numbered 5, after V lost 2 bases and J lost 3 bases. CDR3 length: 15 residues. Germline V gene lookup returns CDR1 MDHEN and CDR2 SYDVKM. The CDR3 region is CASSLRGSRTDTQYF. CDR3 DNA sequence: TGTGCCAGCAGTTTACGCGGGAGTAGGACAGATACGCAGTATTTT. Full variable domain (missing parts from reference TRBV28 and TRBJ2-3): DVKVTQSSRYLVKRTGEKVFLECVQDMDHENMFWYRQDPGLGLRLIYFSYDVKMKEKGDIPEGYSVSREKKERFSLILESASTNQTSMYLCASSLRGSRTDTQYFGPGTRLTVL.

J is TRBJ2-5 and V is TRBV7-9; no definite D call. V dropped 3 bases and J dropped 5 bases, with 7 bases sitting between them. The V gene's germline CDR1 is SEHNR and CDR2 FQNEAQ (reference sequence). The CDR3 is 12 residues long. This CDR3 reads CASSFSRETQYF. CDR3 nucleotides: TGTGCCAGCAGCTTCAGTCGCGAGACCCAGTACTTC.

This chain uses TRBV5-6 with TRBJ2-3; a weak D match, TRBD2 (6 bases). V was trimmed by 3 bases and J by 5 bases, leaving 10 bases between them. CDR1 is SGHDT, CDR2 YYEEEE, per germline. The CDR3 spans 13 residues. CDR3 loop: CASSWYSGDTQYF. DNA for the CDR3: TGTGCCAGCAGCTGGTATAGCGGAGATACGCAGTATTTT.

The chain is built from TRBV7-2 and TRBJ2-1; D gene uncertain. Germline-derived CDR1 and CDR2 are SGHTA and FQGNSA. V gave up 3 bases and J gave up 9 bases, with 12 bases separating them. This CDR3 is 13 amino acids long. The CDR3 DNA is TGTGCCAGCAGCTTCTCCCTGGTAGCTGAGCAGTTCTTC. It specifies CASSFSLVAEQFF. Based on the CDR3 plus reference TRBV7-2 and TRBJ2-1, the full variable domain is GAGVSQSPSNKVTEKGKDVELRCDPISGHTALYWYRQSLGQGLEFLIYFQGNSAPDKSGLPSDRFSAERTGGSVSTLTIQRTQQEDSAVYLCASSFSLVAEQFFGPGTRLTVL.

This chain links TRBV29-1 with TRBJ2-1; D remains ambiguous. Per the germline V gene, CDR1 is SQVTM and CDR2 is ANQGSEA. The V gene lost 6 bases and the J gene lost 4 bases, with 22 bases spanning the gap. The CDR3 has 16 amino acids. The CDR3 DNA reads as TGCAGCGTGACCTCCTTCGTCCGGACCGGGTACAATGAGCAGTTCTTC. This translates into CSVTSFVRTGYNEQFF.

This rearrangement joins TRBV30 to TRBJ1-1, with D possibly TRBD1 on 6 matching bases. The CDR3 contains 11 residues. Germline values: CDR1 GTSNPN, CDR2 SVGIG (reference sequence). The V and J ends lost 2 bases and 5 bases respectively, with 6 bases between them. CDR3: CAWSQGTEAFF. The CDR3 DNA sequence: TGTGCCTGGAGTCAGGGGACTGAAGCTTTCTTT.

The V and J genes are TRBV13 and TRBJ2-5; D not resolved. V was pared by 5 bases and J by 2 bases, with 3 bases between. This CDR3 is built from 11 residues. From germline, CDR1 is PRHDT and CDR2 FYEKMQ (reference sequence). In DNA, the CDR3 is TGTGCCAGCAGCCTGCAAGAGACCCAGTACTTC. It codes for CASSLQETQYF.